These 32 T cell receptor beta chains came from one sample sequenced in a study of metastatic and nonmetastatic thyroid tumors. Patients had received no treatment of any kind before thyroid surgery. TCRdb re-clonotyped the PCR reads through MiXCR. The data hold 70,000 or so clones, with over 12% observed a single time. Sequencing was carried out using blood. All receptors come from a male donor with papillary thyroid cancer or a benign thyroid nodule (not recorded which). Some clones in this sample may be carry-over from other donors' samples.

This clone was seen more than once but under ten times. Being one base from a much bigger clone, this may be a read error. The V call is TRBV29-1, the J call TRBJ1-5; weak D call: TRBD1 (5 bases). Germline loops: CDR1 SQVTM, CDR2 ANQGSEA. The CDR3 contains 13 residues. V shed 7 bases and J shed 9 bases, with 19 bases lying between them. CDR3 bases: TGCAGCGGAAGCGGGGGACGCGATCGGCCCCAGCATTTT. This encodes CSGSGGRDRPQHF. Full variable domain (rest looked up from reference TRBV29-1 and TRBJ1-5): SAVISQKPSRDICQRGTSLTIQCQVDSQVTMMFWYRQQPGQSLTLIATANQGSEATYESGFVIDKFPISRPNLTFSTLTVSNMSPEDSSIYLCSGSGGRDRPQHFGDGTRLSIL.

This clone was counted at least ten times. This chain joins TRBV10-2 and TRBJ2-5; 11 nucleotides line up with TRBD2. Germline V gene sequence: CDR1 WSHSY, CDR2 SAAADI. Losses at the gene ends were 8 bases for V and 4 bases for J; bases not matched to a gene: 6. This CDR3 is built from 14 residues. In DNA, the CDR3 is TGCGCCAGCTCCGTAGCGGGAGGGGGAGAGACCCAGTACTTC. As protein: CASSVAGGGETQYF.

There are many counts of this clone. The V call is TRBV6-4, the J call TRBJ1-2; 11 nucleotides agree with TRBD1. Germline V gene sequence: CDR1 MRHNA, CDR2 SNTAGT. The CDR3 totals 15 residues. V lost 6 bases and J lost 4; bases outside the gene matches: 7. CDR3 in amino acids: CASSPGQGAGYGYTF. The DNA of the CDR3 is TGTGCCAGCAGCCCAGGACAGGGGGCAGGCTATGGCTACACCTTC.

In this sample, this clone turned up many times. The chain links TRBV18 to TRBJ1-1; 8 nucleotides agree with TRBD1. This CDR3 has 15 amino acids. Per the germline V gene, CDR1 is KGHSH and CDR2 is LQKENI. J was trimmed by 5 bases and V by 2 bases; bases with no gene match: 7. The CDR3 DNA follows: TGTGCCAGCTCACCATCCCAGGGGGCTAGGACTGAAGCTTTCTTT. This gives the protein CASSPSQGARTEAFF.

This clone was found many times. V and J are TRBV18 and TRBJ2-1; a possible D gene is TRBD1 (6 bases). There are 19 residues in the CDR3. Trimming shortened V by 2 bases and J by 3 bases, and 23 bases separated the two germline ends. In germline, CDR1 is KGHSH, CDR2 LQKENI. Written as DNA, the CDR3 is TGTGCCAGCTCACCATTTGCCGAAACCGGGACAACGCGCTACAATGAGCAGTTCTTC. This translates into CASSPFAETGTTRYNEQFF.

Many counts were recorded for this clone. This chain links TRBV7-3 with TRBJ1-6, with D possibly matching TRBD1 (5 bases). This CDR3 is 17 amino acids long. CDR1 and CDR2 from the germline V gene are SGHTA and FQGTGA. V gave up 11 bases and J gave up 0 bases, with 20 bases separating them. The CDR3 is CAPMGGSCSSYNSPLHF. For the CDR3, the DNA is TGTGCCCCCATGGGGGGGTCCTGTAGCTCCTATAATTCACCCCTCCACTTT.

This clone was picked up many times. This CDR3 reads CSARGTSGRHEQFF. Written as DNA, the CDR3 is TGCAGTGCTAGAGGGACTAGCGGGAGGCATGAGCAGTTCTTC. The gene calls are TRBV20-1 and TRBJ2-1; 14 bases map to TRBD2. The germline V gene has CDR1 DFQATT and CDR2 SNEGSKA (reference sequence). V lost 1 base to trimming and J lost 8 bases; unmatched junction nucleotides: 1. The CDR3 extends over 14 amino acids.

There are many counts of this clone. The chain couples TRBV20-1 to TRBJ2-7, with TRBD2 as a possible D gene (6 bases). CDR1 and CDR2 (germline): DFQATT, SNEGSKA (reference sequence). The CDR3 runs to 15 residues. V lost 0 bases to trimming and J lost 3 bases, with 15 bases between them. The CDR3 loop is CSAREPSEPNYEQYF. The CDR3 DNA is TGCAGTGCTAGAGAACCTAGCGAACCGAACTACGAGCAGTACTTC.

There are many counts of this clone. The chain carries TRBV6-1 and TRBJ2-2; D gene unclear. Germline V gene sequence: CDR1 MNHNS, CDR2 SASEGT. This CDR3 has 15 amino acids. V was shortened by 5 bases and J by 0 bases, with 10 bases between the two germline ends. Written as DNA, the CDR3 is TGTGCCAGCAGTTCCGGGCTTTCGAACACCGGGGAGCTGTTTTTT. As protein: CASSSGLSNTGELFF.

Concerning this clone: Since a much larger clone is just one base distant, this may be a read error. Other DNA sequences in the sample encode the same CDR3. This rearrangement joins TRBV27 to TRBJ2-1; D gene ambiguous. The CDR3 is 15 amino acids. Germline values: CDR1 MNHEY, CDR2 SMNVEV (reference sequence). CDR3 DNA: TGTGCCGGCAGTCTTGACTCACCCACCTACAATGAGCAGTTCTTC. Protein product: CAGSLDSPTYNEQFF.

This clone was recorded at least ten times. V and J are TRBV7-2 and TRBJ1-4; D may be TRBD1 (6 bases). Germline V gives CDR1 SGHTA, CDR2 FQGNSA. Trimming cost V 2 bases and J 4 bases, with 11 bases left between them. This CDR3 is 15 amino acids long. The CDR3 nucleotides are TGTGCCAGCAGCTTAAGGGGGGGCGTTAATGAAAAACTGTTTTTT. As protein: CASSLRGGVNEKLFF.

This clone was counted ten times or more. V is TRBV7-2 and J is TRBJ2-7, with D hard to call. CDR3 length equals 13 residues. In germline, CDR1 is SGHTA, CDR2 FQGNSA. Trimming removed 2 bases from V and 1 base from J, with 6 bases in between. This chain's CDR3 is CASSLRHSYEQYV. As DNA, the CDR3 is TGTGCCAGCAGCTTAAGGCATTCCTACGAGCAGTACGTC.

This clone was found many times. The rearrangement links TRBV7-9 to TRBJ1-1; 11 positions agree with TRBD1. This CDR3 region has 15 residues. The ends lost 1 base at V and 6 bases at J; junction bases unmatched: 4. The V gene's germline CDR1 is SEHNR and CDR2 FQNEAQ (reference sequence). The CDR3 loop reads CASSLGGQGAAEAFF. CDR3 DNA: TGTGCCAGCAGCTTAGGAGGACAGGGGGCAGCTGAAGCTTTCTTT.

This clone was detected only a few times. The J gene is TRBJ1-4, the V gene TRBV19, with no clear D. The CDR3 is made up of 14 amino acids. Trimming took 6 bases from V and 9 from J, leaving 17 bases between them. CDR1 is LNHDA, CDR2 SQIVND, per germline (reference sequence). CDR3 sequence reads: CASSPHEIFQKLFF. The DNA for the CDR3 is TGTGCCAGTAGCCCACACGAGATTTTTCAAAAACTGTTTTTT.

This clone is medium-sized by share. The chain recombines TRBV6-1 with TRBJ1-5; 7 nucleotides match TRBD1. This CDR3 comprises 17 residues. J lost 2 bases, V lost 0 bases, and 7 bases had no gene match. Germline V gives CDR1 MNHNS, CDR2 SASEGT. The CDR3 here is CASSEAGGRRGNQPQHF. The CDR3 nucleotides read TGTGCCAGCAGTGAAGCAGGGGGCAGGAGGGGCAATCAGCCCCAGCATTTT.

The genes are TRBV20-1 and TRBJ2-1; tentative D call: TRBD2 (5 bases). The CDR3 is 16 residues long. Germline CDR1 is DFQATT and CDR2 is SNEGSKA (reference sequence). With 6 bases removed from V and 0 bases from J, the gap between germline ends came to 18 bases. CDR3 sequence reads: CSARSAETSSYNEQFF. For the CDR3, the DNA is TGCAGTGCAAGATCAGCGGAAACTAGCTCCTACAATGAGCAGTTCTTC.

This clone has at least ten counts. The CDR3 region has the DNA TGTGCCAGCAGTTTAGCGGGGAGCACCGGGGAGCTGTTTTTT. Translating gives CASSLAGSTGELFF. The rearrangement uses TRBV6-1 and TRBJ2-2; 8 bases fit TRBD2. The ends lost 5 bases at V and 4 bases at J; junction bases unmatched: 3. Germline V gene lookup returns CDR1 MNHNS and CDR2 SASEGT. The CDR3 contains 14 residues.

In this sample, this clone turned up many times. The genes are TRBV13 and TRBJ2-1, with TRBD2 matching 11 bases. This CDR3 comprises 15 residues. V dropped 5 bases and J dropped 4; count of bases not matched to a gene: 4. The germline V gene encodes CDR1 PRHDT and CDR2 FYEKMQ (reference sequence). This CDR3 reads CASSPTSGRYNEQFF. In DNA form, the CDR3 reads TGTGCCAGCAGCCCCACTAGCGGGAGATACAATGAGCAGTTCTTC.

This clone came up many times. V is TRBV6-1 and J is TRBJ1-5; maybe TRBD1 (6 bases). CDR1 MNHNS and CDR2 SASEGT come from the germline V gene. CDR3 length equals 15 residues. Trimming removed 6 bases at V and 0 bases at J, with 12 bases between. The CDR3 reads CASRVDRYSNQPQHF. CDR3 sequence (DNA): TGTGCCAGCAGGGTGGACAGATATAGCAATCAGCCCCAGCATTTT.

This clone was observed many times. This rearrangement joins TRBV19 to TRBJ1-1, with unresolved D. The CDR3 is 15 amino acids. The V gene's germline CDR1 is LNHDA and CDR2 SQIVND (reference sequence). V lost 7 bases and J lost 4, with 19 bases in between. This CDR3 is CASTAGVGEITEAFF. Here the CDR3 DNA reads TGTGCCAGTACCGCCGGTGTCGGTGAGATCACTGAAGCTTTCTTT.

This clone has at least ten counts. The rearrangement uses TRBV20-1 and TRBJ1-5; 7 bases are shared with TRBD1. The CDR3 has 16 residues. CDR1 is DFQATT, CDR2 SNEGSKA, per germline (reference sequence). The J segment lost 4 bases and the V segment lost 5 bases, leaving 14 bases of the junction unmatched. The CDR3 spells CSAATGTVNSNQPQHF. CDR3 bases: TGCAGTGCTGCGACCGGGACAGTAAATTCAAATCAGCCCCAGCATTTT.

This clone was counted ten times or more. The chain joins TRBV12-3 or TRBV12-4 to TRBJ1-2, with D possibly matching TRBD1 (5 bases). The CDR3 runs to 13 residues. Trimming left V 6 bases short and J 5 bases short, with 13 bases between. CDR3 bases: TGTGCCAGCAGCCAGGACACGGATTATGGCTACACCTTC. This translates into CASSQDTDYGYTF.

About this clone: A read error may explain this, as a much larger clone is one base away. The J gene is TRBJ1-5, the V gene TRBV2; D may be TRBD1 (6 bases). V was clipped by 3 bases and J by 2 bases, with 14 bases between them. This CDR3 spans 16 amino acids. Germline V lookup: CDR1 SNHLY, CDR2 FYNNEI. In nucleotides, the CDR3 is TGTGCCAGCAGTGAGTTAGGGGGTATAGGCAATCAGCCCCAGCATTTT. It is translated as CASSELGGIGNQPQHF.

This clone was seen ten or more times. Other DNA sequences in this sample translate to the same CDR3. The rearrangement links TRBV7-9 to TRBJ1-2, with a tentative D call TRBD1 (5 bases). Looked up from germline, CDR1 is SEHNR and CDR2 is FQNEAQ (reference sequence). The germline V and J ends were trimmed by 6 bases and 2 bases, with 13 bases remaining between them. CDR3 length: 14 amino acids. CDR3 amino acids: CASSLEGRNYGYTF. The CDR3 DNA reads TGTGCCAGCAGTCTGGAGGGACGGAACTATGGCTACACCTTC. Together with reference TRBV7-9 and TRBJ1-2, the CDR3 gives the full variable domain: DTGVSQNPRHKITKRGQNVTFRCDPISEHNRLYWYRQTLGQGPEFLTYFQNEAQLEKSRLLSDRFSAERPKGSFSTLEIQRTEQGDSAMYLCASSLEGRNYGYTFGSGTRLTVV.

This clone occurred many times. This chain joins TRBV7-3 and TRBJ2-3; D may be TRBD1 (6 bases). Germline CDR1 SGHTA, CDR2 FQGTGA. V gave up 4 bases and J gave up 2 bases, with 10 bases separating them. The CDR3 sequence is 14 residues long. The CDR3 loop reads CASSSGQLTDTQYF. The CDR3 coding sequence is TGTGCCAGCAGCTCCGGACAGCTCACAGATACGCAGTATTTT. Full variable domain (outside the CDR3, taken from reference TRBV7-3 and TRBJ2-3): GAGVSQTPSNKVTEKGKYVELRCDPISGHTALYWYRQSLGQGPEFLIYFQGTGAADDSGLPNDRFFAVRPEGSVSTLKIQRTERGDSAVYLCASSSGQLTDTQYFGPGTRLTVL.

There are many counts of this clone. V usage is TRBV5-1 and J usage is TRBJ2-2, with 7 bases lining up with TRBD1. The CDR3 runs 15 residues. Germline CDR1 SGHRS, CDR2 YFSETQ. With V trimmed by 4 bases and J by 7 bases, 10 bases remained unmatched. The CDR3 loop is CASSLGQAGIGELFF. The CDR3 bases are TGCGCCAGCAGCCTTGGACAGGCTGGAATCGGGGAGCTGTTTTTT. The complete variable domain, with remaining parts taken from reference TRBV5-1 and TRBJ2-2, reads KAGVTQTPRYLIKTRGQQVTLSCSPISGHRSVSWYQQTPGQGLQFLFEYFSETQRNKGNFPGRFSGRQFSNSRSEMNVSTLELGDSALYLCASSLGQAGIGELFFGEGSRLTVL.

This clone was picked up many times. The chain is built from TRBV12-3 or TRBV12-4 and TRBJ2-7; D remains ambiguous. The CDR3 runs 13 residues. The V end was cut by 6 bases, the J end by 6 bases, with 15 bases between. This CDR3 reads CASRPQTASEQYF. DNA of the CDR3: TGTGCCAGCAGACCCCAAACGGCTTCCGAGCAGTACTTC.

The rearrangement joins TRBV6-1 to TRBJ2-5, with 7 positions matching TRBD2. J was trimmed by 4 bases and V by 5 bases; bases with no gene match: 13. There are 16 residues in the CDR3. Germline CDR1 reads MNHNS; CDR2 reads SASEGT. In DNA form, the CDR3 reads TGTGCCAGCAGTCCCGGACTAGAGATTGGAGGAGAGACCCAGTACTTC. Residues: CASSPGLEIGGETQYF.

Ten or more counts support this clone. The chain recombines TRBV4-1 with TRBJ1-2; D may be TRBD1 (5 bases). The CDR3 has 14 residues. Germline V CDR1 and CDR2: MGHRA, YSYEKL. Trimming took off 2 bases at V and 5 bases at J, with 12 bases between the two ends. Here the CDR3 reads CASSQTGDPYGYTF. CDR3 DNA: TGCGCCAGCAGCCAAACGGGGGATCCGTATGGCTACACCTTC.

This clone showed up many times. This sequence joins TRBV12-3 or TRBV12-4 and TRBJ1-1; weak D call: TRBD1 (5 bases). The CDR3 covers 12 residues. V gave up 5 bases and J gave up 7 bases, with 11 bases separating them. The CDR3 sequence is CASSPRGDEAFF. CDR3 nucleotides: TGTGCCAGCAGTCCGAGGGGAGATGAAGCTTTCTTT.

The V call is TRBV5-1, the J call TRBJ2-2; TRBD2 matches at 7 bases. The CDR3 contains 13 residues. Germline V lookup: CDR1 SGHRS, CDR2 YFSETQ. V shed 5 bases, J shed 5 bases, and the junction held 3 bases outside the gene matches. CDR3 loop: CASRAGSTGELFF. In nucleotides, the CDR3 is TGCGCCAGCAGAGCGGGAAGTACCGGGGAGCTGTTTTTT.

The J gene is TRBJ2-3, the V gene TRBV20-1; D is possibly TRBD1 (6 bases). Germline CDR1 reads DFQATT; CDR2 reads SNEGSKA (reference sequence). CDR3 length: 12 residues. The V gene lost 5 bases and the J gene lost 7 bases, with 13 bases spanning the gap. CDR3 protein: CSAEGDLYTQYF. CDR3 in DNA: TGCAGTGCTGAGGGGGACCTATATACGCAGTATTTT.